Shown below are 21 T cell receptor beta chains from a single sample sequenced in a study of monozygotic twins with inflammatory bowel disease. TCRdb reprocessed the 5' RACE reads, keeping one entry per CDR3 protein, no DNA. Listed are approximately 380,000 distinct CDR3 sequences; 2% to 3% falls within the top ten. Sequenced material: blood. The receptors stem from a human donor with ulcerative colitis or Crohn's disease, or a healthy co-twin of an affected twin (not recorded which).

The chain's CDR3 is CAISDQSSYEQYF. The V call is TRBV10-3, the J call TRBJ2-7. Germline CDR1 ENHRY, CDR2 SYGVKD. This CDR3 is 13 amino acids long.

The V call is TRBV29-1, the J call TRBJ2-7; as DNA is missing, the TRBD2 call by TCRdb cannot be tested. The CDR3 is made up of 14 amino acids. Germline lookup yields CDR1 SQVTM and CDR2 ANQGSEA. The CDR3 here is CSVEGSESPGEQYF.

The chain has TRBV4-1 and TRBJ2-5; the TRBD1 assignment by TCRdb is unverifiable without DNA. Germline CDR1 reads MGHRA; CDR2 reads YSYEKL. The CDR3 spans 16 residues. The CDR3 here is CASSQAKTASGGAQYF.

The CDR3 spells CASSLAPGGGEKLFF. The chain employs TRBV7-9 and TRBJ1-4. The CDR3 has 15 amino acids. The V gene's germline CDR1 is SEHNR and CDR2 FQNEAQ (reference sequence).

The CDR3 sequence is CASSYLLGSNYEQYF. This sequence joins TRBV6-5 and TRBJ2-7. The CDR3 covers 15 residues. Germline CDR1 reads MNHEY; CDR2 reads SVGAGI.

The V gene is TRBV7-8, the J gene TRBJ1-1; the TRBD1 assignment by TCRdb is unverifiable without DNA. The germline V gene has CDR1 SGHVS and CDR2 FQNEAQ. The CDR3 sequence is 15 residues long. CDR3 sequence: CASSLETLSRGQAFF.

The CDR3 spells CASSFGTVNPFF. The V and J genes are TRBV12-3 or TRBV12-4 and TRBJ1-4; absent DNA, TCRdb's TRBD1 call cannot be checked. This CDR3 region has 12 residues.

The chain has TRBV20-1 and TRBJ2-5; the D call from TCRdb, TRBD2, cannot be confirmed without DNA. Germline CDR1 reads DFQATT; CDR2 reads SNEGSKA (reference sequence). The CDR3 is made up of 13 amino acids. The CDR3 loop reads CRGGASGEETQYF.

The chain is built from TRBV30 and TRBJ1-2; TCRdb lists TRBD1, though no DNA is available to test this call. This CDR3 region has 13 residues. Germline CDR1 reads GTSNPN; CDR2 reads SVGIG (reference sequence). The CDR3 reads CAWSPRVGYGYTF.

The chain employs TRBV18 and TRBJ1-5. The CDR3 is 14 residues long. Germline CDR1 and CDR2: KGHSH and LQKENI. The CDR3 loop is CASSKQNSNQPQHF. The variable domain in full, with the rest retrieved from reference TRBV18 and TRBJ1-5, is NAGVMQNPRHLVRRRGQEARLRCSPMKGHSHVYWYRQLPEEGLKFMVYLQKENIIDESGMPKERFSAEFPKEGPSILRIQQVVRGDSAAYFCASSKQNSNQPQHFGDGTRLSIL.

The chain recombines TRBV12-3 or TRBV12-4 with TRBJ1-1; lacking DNA, the TRBD1 call made by TCRdb goes unchecked. This CDR3 has 13 amino acids. This CDR3 is CASRDTKNTEAFF.

The chain carries TRBV7-8 and TRBJ1-4. Germline CDR1 is SGHVS and CDR2 is FQNEAQ. This CDR3 has 14 residues. The CDR3 sequence is CASRKFTTNEKLFF.

V gene TRBV7-2 combines with J gene TRBJ2-2; TCRdb names TRBD2, which stays unverified in the absence of DNA. Germline lookup yields CDR1 SGHTA and CDR2 FQGNSA. CDR3 length: 17 residues. CDR3: CASSQRRGSPGTGELFF.

The rearrangement links TRBV4-3 to TRBJ2-2; TCRdb proposes TRBD1, but this gene call is untestable without DNA. The CDR3 is 18 residues long. Germline lookup yields CDR1 LGHNA and CDR2 YSLEER. CDR3 sequence reads: CASSQDIGGTRITGELFF.

The chain couples TRBV3-1 to TRBJ2-1; TCRdb gives TRBD2 as the D gene, but with no DNA this cannot be confirmed. Looked up from germline, CDR1 is LGHDT and CDR2 is YNNKEL (reference sequence). The length of the CDR3 is 14 residues. CDR3 residues: CASSHRDEFNEQFF.

The J gene is TRBJ1-2, the V gene TRBV19; TCRdb picks TRBD1, but there is no DNA to check that call. Germline CDR1 LNHDA, CDR2 SQIVND (reference sequence). There are 15 residues in the CDR3. CDR3 sequence reads: CASSSRGGSNYGYTF.

This sequence joins TRBV4-1 and TRBJ2-7. The CDR3 has 12 residues. Germline CDR1 and CDR2: MGHRA and YSYEKL. This chain's CDR3 is CASSQPDDEQYF.

This chain uses TRBV12-3 or TRBV12-4 with TRBJ1-2. This CDR3 region has 14 residues. The CDR3 spells CASSLGQGRYGYTF.

The J gene is TRBJ2-3, the V gene TRBV7-7. Germline assignment: CDR1 SSHAT and CDR2 FNYEAQ (reference sequence). This CDR3 is built from 14 residues. CDR3 in amino acids: CASSLNVGTDTQYF.

J is TRBJ1-1 and V is TRBV18. Germline V gene lookup returns CDR1 KGHSH and CDR2 LQKENI. CDR3 length equals 13 residues. The chain's CDR3 is CASSPEVNTEAFF.

The chain recombines TRBV7-2 with TRBJ2-2. The CDR3 contains 14 residues. The germline gives CDR1 SGHTA, CDR2 FQGNSA. CDR3 residues: CASSLASDTGELFF.